This T cell receptor (beta chain) was recovered during a study of PD-1 blockade in mismatch repair-deficient tumors. Study conclusions and caveats: After pembrolizumab, tumor-resident clones rose rapidly, then generally contracted before radiologic responses.

On this clone itself: No antigen is known for it.

Sequencing was performed with immunoSEQ multiplex PCR; in TCRdb, only in-frame clones are kept and a portion is missing. The sample carries about 35,000 clones, about 85% recorded once. V was shortened by 6 bases and J by 2 bases, with 16 bases between the two germline ends. CDR3 size: 15 residues. Per germline, CDR1 MNHNY and CDR2 SVGAGI (reference sequence). Mismatch repair deficiency was confirmed in all patients, by PCR or immunohistochemistry. Three pembrolizumab responders had their TCRs sequenced. The rearrangement joins TRBV6-6 to TRBJ1-2; D is possibly TRBD1 (6 bases). Sequenced material: PBMCs, taken approximately 6 weeks after starting pembrolizumab. The clonotype comes from an adult with mismatch repair-deficient cancer. The CDR3 is CASSSDRPTNYGYTF. CDR3 coding DNA: TGTGCCAGCAGCTCAGACAGGCCTACCAACTATGGCTACACCTTC.